The entry that follows covers one T cell receptor beta chain sequence. Its antigen is still unknown. It has no much larger one-base neighbor in the sample; base qualities were not kept. From the cysteine through the phenylalanine, the CDR3 covers 16 amino acids. The DNA shown is the 48-base CDR3, in frame from base 1. The germline V gene sets CDR1 to SGDLS and CDR2 to YYNGEE. V trim: 0 bases; J trim: 5 bases; unmatched bases: 9. This entry is derived from a study of blood T cell repertoires in COVID-19 (dated by TCRdb to the early 2020s). General notes on the study: The collaborator samples originated in the United States, Italy and Spain and spanned the acute and convalescent phases of COVID-19. The prospective study material was composed of cDNA or gDNA derived from T cells, B-cell-depleted T cells, or PBMCs. Subjects who had been exposed to COVID-19, were actively infected with it, or had recovered from it provided the deeply sampled blood TCRbeta repertoires that made up the dataset. A freely available public database, intended as a resource for researchers studying the immune response to SARS-CoV-2, is where the repertoires were released. The samples were drawn from the first 160 participants of the ongoing ImmuneRACE study and from some 1,300 subjects provided by 6 global collaborators. Nearly every sample came with metadata listing a de-identified subject ID, COVID-19 status, age in years and sex. Where available, HLA class I and class II types were obtained from metadata supplied by the sample provider rather than from assay-based typing.

Participants in the prospective study were enrolled through a virtual design, were aged roughly 18 to 100 years, and lived in approximately 25 United States geographic areas. To assign participants to cohorts, the prospective study relied on clinical history that participants themselves reported in a screening survey and a study questionnaire. ImmuneRACE Cohort 3 recovered participants were defined by two consecutive negative NP/OP PCR tests, healthcare professional clearance, or symptom resolution. Each participant in the prospective study had whole blood, serum and a nasopharyngeal or oropharyngeal swab collected by mobile phlebotomists. Over a roughly 2-month period, participants in the prospective study had the option of providing additional blood draws and questionnaires. Blood samples from the prospective study were shipped frozen or at room temperature prior to DNA extraction. TCRbeta CDR3 regions were amplified from genomic DNA by means of the immunoSEQ Assay, a bias-controlled multiplex PCR. Under the source paper's analysis protocol: Nucleated cell counts per sample were estimated from amplification of reference gene primers within the assay. To quantify the absolute abundance of each unique TCRbeta CDR3 rearrangement, sequence reads were collapsed and filtered. For each sample, productive Simpson clonality was calculated as the square root of Simpson's diversity index across productive rearrangements. TCRdb carries this immuneACCESS record with in-frame sequences only. Its versions omit some clonotypes, under half of them owing to an unresolved V gene in the studies checked, with the rest unexplained. V and J calls and clone size are given by that table; D and trimming were obtained from the DNA. This sample is represented by some 150,000 clones; roughly 85% of them were singletons. Jointly, the top ten make up around 4.3% of the sample.

Study-wide conclusions, independent of this receptor: How much clinical and demographic metadata was included differed by source and by participant, and the metadata was provided uncurated.

The sample was PBMCs or T cells enriched from blood (not recorded which). The source is a woman between 45 and 60 years old who had recovered from COVID-19. This chain is built from TRBV9 and TRBJ2-3, and TRBD2 matches 7 of the central bases. The DNA reads TGTGCCAGCAGCGTAGGAAGAGCGGGGTTCGGAGATACGCAGTATTTT. This translates into CASSVGRAGFGDTQYF.